Shown below are 24 T cell receptor beta chains from a single sample sequenced in a study of blood T cells in healthy people across ages. Using a J-beta primer mix together with a sample-barcoded 5' primer, a second PCR was run for about 6 to 11 cycles. MiXCR, applied by TCRdb to the 5' RACE reads, yields one record per CDR3 protein. The sample has about 2 million distinct CDR3 sequences, roughly 52% seen once. Material for sequencing was blood. All receptors derive from a woman aged 40 to 50 in good health.

The chain joins TRBV20-1 to TRBJ1-1; TRBD1 aligns across 8 bases. The CDR3 covers 13 residues. Germline loops: CDR1 DFQATT, CDR2 SNEGSKA (reference sequence). V gave up 5 bases and J gave up 3 bases; unmatched junction bases: 5. CDR3 DNA sequence: TGCAGTGCTGTGGACAGGGTCCACACTGAAGCTTTCTTT. Protein product: CSAVDRVHTEAFF.

J is TRBJ2-7 and V is TRBV9; the D gene is possibly TRBD2 (7 bases). The end of the DNA aligns better with TRBJ2-5, so the J call may be wrong. The CDR3 is 17 residues long. Germline V gene data show CDR1 as SGDLS and CDR2 as YYNGEE. This CDR3 is CASSPPTVRGGKETQYF. In DNA form, the CDR3 reads TGTGCCAGCAGCCCACCTACCGTGAGGGGGGGCAAGGAGACCCAGTACTTC.

This clonotype appeared once. The chain couples TRBV25-1 to TRBJ1-6; D gene unclear. Germline values: CDR1 MGHDK, CDR2 SYGVNS. Trimming cost V 1 base and J 5 bases, with 6 bases left between them. The CDR3 runs to 14 residues. The CDR3: CASSESVDNSPLHF. In DNA form, the CDR3 reads TGTGCCAGCAGTGAATCAGTAGATAATTCACCCCTCCACTTT.

This clonotype was recorded many times. CDR3 amino acids: CASSLGSGGRTDTQYF. In DNA, the CDR3 is TGTGCCAGCAGCTTAGGGAGCGGGGGTCGCACAGATACGCAGTATTTT. This chain uses TRBV11-2 with TRBJ2-3; 8 bases map to TRBD2. V gave up 1 base and J gave up 1 base; unmatched junction bases: 4. There are 16 residues in the CDR3. The germline CDR1 and CDR2 sequences are SGHAT and FQNNGV.

This clonotype was detected only a few times. The CDR3 reads CASSLSGGRSSYEQYF. CDR3 bases: TGTGCCAGCAGCTTATCCGGGGGCAGGAGCTCCTACGAGCAGTACTTC. The chain links TRBV7-2 to TRBJ2-7; D assignment may be TRBD1 or TRBD2 (6 bases each). The CDR3 covers 16 residues. Trimming stripped 2 bases from V and 0 bases from J, with 14 bases between. CDR1 and CDR2 from the germline V gene are SGHTA and FQGNSA.

This clonotype was picked up a small number of times. The chain carries TRBV7-2 and TRBJ2-5; D tentatively fits TRBD1 or TRBD2 (6 bases each). The CDR3 loop spans 15 amino acids. The V gene lost 1 base and the J gene lost 1 base, with 10 bases spanning the gap. CDR1 is SGHTA and CDR2 is FQGNSA in the germline V gene. The CDR3 loop is CASSLGGAIQETQYF. DNA of the CDR3: TGTGCCAGCAGCTTAGGGGGGGCGATCCAAGAGACCCAGTACTTC.

The rearrangement uses TRBV11-2 and TRBJ2-6; D ambiguous. The V end lost 1 base, the J end lost 2 bases, and 6 bases lay between the germline ends. Germline V gene lookup returns CDR1 SGHAT and CDR2 FQNNGV. This CDR3 comprises 15 residues. CDR3: CASSLARPGANVLTF. CDR3 nucleotides: TGTGCCAGCAGCTTAGCACGTCCTGGGGCCAACGTCCTGACTTTC.

The rearrangement links TRBV10-2 to TRBJ2-3, with D possibly matching TRBD1 (6 bases). The CDR3 is 16 amino acids. V lost 5 bases and J lost 4, with 19 bases in between. Germline V gene data show CDR1 as WSHSY and CDR2 as SAAADI. The CDR3 region is CASSTGTGTFADTQYF. The DNA for the CDR3 is TGCGCCAGCAGTACCGGGACGGGGACATTCGCAGATACGCAGTATTTT.

This clonotype was counted between two and nine times. The genes are TRBV7-2 and TRBJ2-7; D is perhaps TRBD1 (6 bases). Trimming removed 0 bases at V and 2 bases at J, with 17 bases between. This CDR3 is 17 amino acids long. Germline-derived CDR1 and CDR2 are SGHTA and FQGNSA. This CDR3 reads CASSLALGWDTTYEQYF. As DNA, the CDR3 is TGTGCCAGCAGCTTAGCGCTAGGATGGGACACCACCTACGAGCAGTACTTC.

V usage is TRBV2 and J usage is TRBJ1-5; D unresolved. CDR3 length: 13 residues. Germline CDR1 SNHLY, CDR2 FYNNEI. V gave up 4 bases and J gave up 5 bases, with 9 bases separating them. This chain's CDR3 is CASSGPTYQPQHF. The CDR3 DNA follows: TGTGCCAGCAGTGGGCCGACTTATCAGCCCCAGCATTTT.

The chain combines TRBV6-2 or TRBV6-3 with TRBJ2-7, with 9 nucleotides matching TRBD2. CDR1 and CDR2 from the germline V gene are MNHEY and SVGEGT. CDR3 size: 14 residues. The V segment lost 7 bases and the J segment 2 bases; nucleotides outside the gene matches: 6. The CDR3, as DNA: TGTGCCAGCAAACCTGGACTAGCGACCTACGAGCAGTACTTC. It encodes CASKPGLATYEQYF.

This chain links TRBV29-1 with TRBJ1-2, with D possibly matching TRBD1 (5 bases). Trimming took off 7 bases at V and 2 bases at J, with 14 bases between the two ends. In germline, CDR1 is SQVTM, CDR2 ANQGSEA. The CDR3 totals 13 residues. The chain's CDR3 is CSAGGDPNYGYTF. The CDR3 DNA follows: TGCAGCGCCGGGGGGGACCCAAACTATGGCTACACCTTC.

This chain's CDR3 is CASSRLGGNTDTQYF. The CDR3 DNA sequence: TGTGCCAGCAGCCGCCTCGGCGGGAACACAGATACGCAGTATTTT. The chain combines TRBV7-2 with TRBJ2-3, with D perhaps matching TRBD2 (6 bases). Germline CDR1 reads SGHTA; CDR2 reads FQGNSA. Trimming cost V 5 bases and J 2 bases, with 14 bases left between them. The CDR3 is made up of 15 amino acids.

This chain joins TRBV11-2 and TRBJ2-2; tentative D call: TRBD2 (5 bases). Trimming took off 3 bases at V and 7 bases at J, with 18 bases between the two ends. The length of the CDR3 is 16 residues. CDR1 SGHAT and CDR2 FQNNGV come from the germline V gene. CDR3 DNA: TGTGCCAGCAGCTTGCGATCTCTAGCTGGTAGCGGGGAGCTGTTTTTT. Its translation: CASSLRSLAGSGELFF. Using reference TRBV11-2 and TRBJ2-2 for the parts outside the CDR3, the full variable domain is EAGVAQSPRYKIIEKRQSVAFWCNPISGHATLYWYQQILGQGPKLLIQFQNNGVVDDSQLPKDRFSAERLKGVDSTLKIQPAKLEDSAVYLCASSLRSLAGSGELFFGEGSRLTVL.

This rearrangement joins TRBV3-1 to TRBJ2-1; maybe TRBD2 (6 bases). The V gene's germline CDR1 is LGHDT and CDR2 YNNKEL (reference sequence). V was cut by 0 bases and J by 6 bases, with 18 bases left in between. This CDR3 has 17 residues. As DNA, the CDR3 is TGTGCCAGCAGCCAAGATTGGGGTGCGGGGTGGACCAATGAGCAGTTCTTC. Translating gives CASSQDWGAGWTNEQFF.

The chain employs TRBV4-2 and TRBJ1-1, with TRBD1 identical over 9 bases. The CDR3 extends over 15 amino acids. The junction had 9 bases not matched to a gene; V was cut back by 4 bases and J by 6 bases. Germline loops: CDR1 LGHNA, CDR2 YNFKEQ. The chain's CDR3 is CASSLAGTGMAEAFF. CDR3 DNA: TGTGCCAGCAGCCTGGCCGGGACAGGGATGGCTGAAGCTTTCTTT.

This clonotype was seen only a few times. This chain uses TRBV21-1 with TRBJ2-7; the D segment call TRBD2 is taken from the table without a DNA check. TRBV21-1 has pseudogene status. The CDR3 sequence is 16 residues long. DNA of the CDR3: TGTGCCAGCAGCAAAATACTAGTATTAGAAGGACACGAGCAGTACTTC. Its protein is CASSKILVLEGHEQYF.

This chain links TRBV15 with TRBJ1-5; D is possibly TRBD1 (5 bases). This CDR3 spans 14 amino acids. Germline CDR1 is LNHNV and CDR2 is YYDKDF (reference sequence). Trimming stripped 5 bases from V and 5 bases from J, with 13 bases between. The CDR3 DNA is TGTGCCACCAGCCCTGTCGGGGGGGATCAGCCCCAGCATTTT. It encodes CATSPVGGDQPQHF.

The chain recombines TRBV6-2 or TRBV6-3 with TRBJ2-7, with D perhaps TRBD1 (6 bases). The CDR3 sequence is 13 residues long. V lost 7 bases and J lost 0, with 10 bases in between. CDR1 and CDR2 (germline): MNHEY, SVGEGT. For the CDR3, the DNA is TGTGCCAGCATGGGACATTTCTCCTACGAGCAGTACTTC. It yields the protein CASMGHFSYEQYF.

This sequence joins TRBV29-1 and TRBJ2-2; D remains unclear. In germline, CDR1 is SQVTM, CDR2 ANQGSEA. The CDR3 runs to 15 residues. Between the trimmed V and J ends, which lost 5 bases and 1 base, there was a span of 14 bases. CDR3 nucleotides: TGCAGCGTTAACCCATCTCCCGGGAACACCGGGGAGCTGTTTTTT. Translation gives CSVNPSPGNTGELFF.

This clonotype was seen at least ten times. The genes are TRBV6-5 and TRBJ2-7; D is possibly TRBD1 (6 bases). Germline loops: CDR1 MNHEY, CDR2 SVGAGI. The CDR3 consists of 15 residues. The ends were cut back, 2 bases at V and 9 bases at J, with 20 bases in the middle. CDR3 nucleotides: TGTGCCAGCAGTTACGAAGGGACACCCTCTAAACGGCAGTACTTC. Encoded protein: CASSYEGTPSKRQYF.

This clonotype was seen a few times. The J gene is TRBJ1-2, the V gene TRBV24-1; D is unclear. V was clipped by 5 bases and J by 3 bases, with 15 bases between them. The CDR3 length is 15 residues. Germline V CDR1 and CDR2: KGHDR, SFDVKD. Written as DNA, the CDR3 is TGTGCCACCAGTGGTGGACCTAGAGGCCACTATGGCTACACCTTC. This translates into CATSGGPRGHYGYTF.

In its sample, this clonotype was seen a few times. The V and J genes are TRBV29-1 and TRBJ2-5, with 10 bases fitting TRBD2. From germline, CDR1 is SQVTM and CDR2 ANQGSEA. The V and J ends lost 1 base and 6 bases, in that order; junction bases with no gene match: 8. CDR3 size: 15 residues. The DNA of the CDR3 is TGCAGCGTTGAAGCAAGCGGGGGGGAATTCAAGACCCAGTACTTC. Translation gives CSVEASGGEFKTQYF. The full variable domain, its missing parts supplied by reference TRBV29-1 and TRBJ2-5, is SAVISQKPSRDICQRGTSLTIQCQVDSQVTMMFWYRQQPGQSLTLIATANQGSEATYESGFVIDKFPISRPNLTFSTLTVSNMSPEDSSIYLCSVEASGGEFKTQYFGPGTRLLVL.

This chain connects TRBV20-1 to TRBJ2-5, with 9 bases fitting TRBD2. The CDR3 consists of 14 residues. Germline lookup yields CDR1 DFQATT and CDR2 SNEGSKA (reference sequence). The trim removed 3 bases at V and 7 bases at J, leaving 9 bases unmatched. The DNA for the CDR3 is TGCAGTGCTAGCTTCCTAGCGGGGTTAGGGACCCAGTACTTC. The encoded protein is CSASFLAGLGTQYF.